This TCR beta chain was found in a study of a mutant IDH1 vaccine in newly diagnosed glioma. In the study overall: Treated patients showed a male proportion of around 62%, a female proportion of about 40%, and a mean age of 40.4 years. Patients were pretreated with radiotherapy, temozolomide, or both, mostly both.

Time point denoted: baseline, week 1 (first vaccination visit). Treatment denoted: pre-vaccination baseline after standard-of-care therapy. In every donor, the tumor was a new WHO grade 3 or 4 IDH1-mutant, ATRX-lost astrocytoma. Study-wide results and caveats: Immune responses arising from the vaccine appeared in about 93% of patients.

Points on this clone: Its antigen is unknown.

Libraries were prepared by immunoSEQ multiplex PCR; TCRdb keeps only in-frame clonotypes and omits some of them. The table lists under 35,000 clones, roughly nine tenths of them singletons, with 4% to 5.5% in the top ten. Per the germline V gene, CDR1 is GTSNPN and CDR2 is SVGIG (reference sequence). Trimming removed 7 bases at V and 1 base at J, with 10 bases between. The CDR3 contains 13 residues. The genes are TRBV30 and TRBJ2-2; no firm D call. The sequencing here drew on PBMCs, taken from a glioma patient treated with radiotherapy, temozolomide or both. The TCR was taken from a woman aged 40 to 50 with glioma. The CDR3 spells CASKTENTGELFF. The CDR3, as DNA: TGTGCCTCAAAGACGGAGAACACCGGGGAGCTGTTTTTT.